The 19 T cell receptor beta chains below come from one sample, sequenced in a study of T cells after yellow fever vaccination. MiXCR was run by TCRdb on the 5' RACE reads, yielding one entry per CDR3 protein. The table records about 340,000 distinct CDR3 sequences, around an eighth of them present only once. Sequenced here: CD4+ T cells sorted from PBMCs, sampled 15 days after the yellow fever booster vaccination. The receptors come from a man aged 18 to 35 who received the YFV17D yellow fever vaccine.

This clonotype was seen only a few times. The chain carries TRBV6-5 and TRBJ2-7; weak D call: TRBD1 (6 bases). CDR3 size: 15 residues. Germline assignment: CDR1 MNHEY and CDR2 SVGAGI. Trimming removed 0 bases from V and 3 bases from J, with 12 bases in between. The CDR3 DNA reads TGTGCCAGCAGTTACTCGCTTCGGGGACACTACGAGCAGTACTTC. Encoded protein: CASSYSLRGHYEQYF.

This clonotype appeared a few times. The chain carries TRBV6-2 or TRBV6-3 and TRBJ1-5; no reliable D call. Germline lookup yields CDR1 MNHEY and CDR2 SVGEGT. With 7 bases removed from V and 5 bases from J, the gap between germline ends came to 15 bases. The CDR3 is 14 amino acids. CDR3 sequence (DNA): TGTGCCAGCAAAAGGCGCCTCGAGGATCAGCCCCAGCATTTT. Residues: CASKRRLEDQPQHF.

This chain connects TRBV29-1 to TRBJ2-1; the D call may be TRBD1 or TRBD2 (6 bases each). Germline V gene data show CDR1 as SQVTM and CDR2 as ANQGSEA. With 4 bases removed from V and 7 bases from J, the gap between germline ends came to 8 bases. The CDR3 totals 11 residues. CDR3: CSVAGANEQFF. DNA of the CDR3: TGCAGCGTTGCGGGGGCGAATGAGCAGTTCTTC.

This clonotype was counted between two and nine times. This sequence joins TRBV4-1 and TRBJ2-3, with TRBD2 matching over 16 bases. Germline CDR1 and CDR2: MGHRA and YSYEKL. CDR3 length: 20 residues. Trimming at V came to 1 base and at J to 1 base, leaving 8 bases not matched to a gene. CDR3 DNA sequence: TGCGCCAGCAGCCAAGGACCTCCCGGGACTAGCGGGGGGGGCACAGATACGCAGTATTTT. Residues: CASSQGPPGTSGGGTDTQYF.

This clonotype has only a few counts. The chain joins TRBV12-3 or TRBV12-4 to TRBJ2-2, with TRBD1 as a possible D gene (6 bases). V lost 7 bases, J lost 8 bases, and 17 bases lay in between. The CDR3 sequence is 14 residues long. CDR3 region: CASTVGQLWGELFF. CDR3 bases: TGTGCCAGCACCGTCGGACAGCTCTGGGGGGAGCTGTTTTTT.

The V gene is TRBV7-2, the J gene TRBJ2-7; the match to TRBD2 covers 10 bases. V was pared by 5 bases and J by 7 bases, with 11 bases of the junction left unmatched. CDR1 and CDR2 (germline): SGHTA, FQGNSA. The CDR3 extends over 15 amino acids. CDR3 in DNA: TGTGCCAGCAGCGCCAGCGGGGGGGCCGGTCAGGAGCAGTACTTC. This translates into CASSASGGAGQEQYF.

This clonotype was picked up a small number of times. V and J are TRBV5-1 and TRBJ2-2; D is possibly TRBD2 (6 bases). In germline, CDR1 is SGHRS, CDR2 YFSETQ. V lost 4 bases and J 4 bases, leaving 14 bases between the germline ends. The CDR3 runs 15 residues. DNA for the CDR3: TGCGCCAGCAGCCCCCGTGCGGGGAGCACCGGGGAGCTGTTTTTT. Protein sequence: CASSPRAGSTGELFF.

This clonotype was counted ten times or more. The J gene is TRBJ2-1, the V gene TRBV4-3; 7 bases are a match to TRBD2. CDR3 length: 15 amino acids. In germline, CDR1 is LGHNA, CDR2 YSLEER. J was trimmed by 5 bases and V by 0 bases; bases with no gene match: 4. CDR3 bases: TGCGCCAGCAGCCAAGATGGCCGGGGGGACAATGAGCAGTTCTTC. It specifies CASSQDGRGDNEQFF.

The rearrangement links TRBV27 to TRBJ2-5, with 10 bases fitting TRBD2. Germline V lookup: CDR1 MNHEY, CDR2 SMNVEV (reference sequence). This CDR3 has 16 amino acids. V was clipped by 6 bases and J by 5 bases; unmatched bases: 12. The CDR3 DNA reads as TGTGCCAGCAGGACTAAGCTAGCGGGGGCCCCGGAGACCCAGTACTTC. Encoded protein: CASRTKLAGAPETQYF.

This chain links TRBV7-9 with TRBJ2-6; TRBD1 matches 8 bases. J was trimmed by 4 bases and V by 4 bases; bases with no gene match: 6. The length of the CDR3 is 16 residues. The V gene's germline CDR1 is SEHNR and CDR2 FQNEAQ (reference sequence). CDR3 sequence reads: CASSSDRGAGANVLTF. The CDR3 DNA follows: TGTGCCAGCAGCTCTGACAGGGGTGCGGGGGCCAACGTCCTGACTTTC.

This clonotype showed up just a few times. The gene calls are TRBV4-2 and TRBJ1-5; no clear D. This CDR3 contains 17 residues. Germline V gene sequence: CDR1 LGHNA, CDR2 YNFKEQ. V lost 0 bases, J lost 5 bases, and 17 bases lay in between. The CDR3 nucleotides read TGTGCCAGCAGCCAAGATATCGGGCGGAGAGGCGATCAGCCCCAGCATTTT. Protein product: CASSQDIGRRGDQPQHF.

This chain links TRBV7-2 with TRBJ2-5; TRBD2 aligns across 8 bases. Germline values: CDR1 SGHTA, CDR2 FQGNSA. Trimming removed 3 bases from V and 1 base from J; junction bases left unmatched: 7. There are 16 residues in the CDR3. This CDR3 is CASSFVGGAVQETQYF. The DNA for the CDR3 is TGTGCCAGCAGCTTTGTCGGGGGGGCTGTCCAAGAGACCCAGTACTTC. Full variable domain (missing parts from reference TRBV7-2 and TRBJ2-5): GAGVSQSPSNKVTEKGKDVELRCDPISGHTALYWYRQSLGQGLEFLIYFQGNSAPDKSGLPSDRFSAERTGGSVSTLTIQRTQQEDSAVYLCASSFVGGAVQETQYFGPGTRLLVL.

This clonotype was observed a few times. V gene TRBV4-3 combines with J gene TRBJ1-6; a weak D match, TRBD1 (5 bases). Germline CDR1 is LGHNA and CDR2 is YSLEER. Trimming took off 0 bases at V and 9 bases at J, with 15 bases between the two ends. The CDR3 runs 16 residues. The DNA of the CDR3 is TGCGCCAGCAGCCAAGAGGGGCGGCGGGGGGTTTCACCCCTCCACTTT. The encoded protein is CASSQEGRRGVSPLHF.

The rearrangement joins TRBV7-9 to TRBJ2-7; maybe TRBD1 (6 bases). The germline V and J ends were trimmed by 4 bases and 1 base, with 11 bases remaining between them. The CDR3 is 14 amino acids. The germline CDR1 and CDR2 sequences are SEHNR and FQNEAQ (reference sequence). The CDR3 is CASSSWTESYEQYF. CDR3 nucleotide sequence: TGTGCCAGCAGCTCGTGGACAGAATCCTACGAGCAGTACTTC.

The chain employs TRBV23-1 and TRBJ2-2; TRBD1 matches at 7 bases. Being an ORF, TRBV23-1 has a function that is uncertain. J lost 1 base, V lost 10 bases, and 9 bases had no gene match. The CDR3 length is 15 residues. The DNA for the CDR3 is TGCGCCAACGCAACCGGGACAGAGAACACCGGGGAGCTGTTTTTT. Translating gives CANATGTENTGELFF.

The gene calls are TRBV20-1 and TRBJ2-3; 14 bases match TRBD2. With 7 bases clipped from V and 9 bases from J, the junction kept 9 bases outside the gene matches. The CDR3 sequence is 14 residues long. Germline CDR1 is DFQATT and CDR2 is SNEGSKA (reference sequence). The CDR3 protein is CSVTFGTSGGTQYF. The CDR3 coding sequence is TGCAGTGTTACCTTCGGGACTAGCGGGGGAACGCAGTATTTT.

CDR3 bases: TGTGCCAGCAGTTACGCAGGAGGGGGAGAGACCCAGTACTTC. Its protein is CASSYAGGGETQYF. This sequence joins TRBV6-6 and TRBJ2-5; D is perhaps TRBD1 or TRBD2 (6 bases each). CDR3 length equals 14 residues. The germline CDR1 and CDR2 sequences are MNHNY and SVGAGI (reference sequence). Trimming took off 2 bases at V and 4 bases at J, with 11 bases between the two ends.

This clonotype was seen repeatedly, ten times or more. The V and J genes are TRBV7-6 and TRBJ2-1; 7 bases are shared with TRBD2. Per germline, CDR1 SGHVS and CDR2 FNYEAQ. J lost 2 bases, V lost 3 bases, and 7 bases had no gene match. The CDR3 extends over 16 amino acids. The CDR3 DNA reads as TGTGCCAGCAGCTTGGGTTCTAGCGGAACCTACAATGAGCAGTTCTTC. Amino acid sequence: CASSLGSSGTYNEQFF.

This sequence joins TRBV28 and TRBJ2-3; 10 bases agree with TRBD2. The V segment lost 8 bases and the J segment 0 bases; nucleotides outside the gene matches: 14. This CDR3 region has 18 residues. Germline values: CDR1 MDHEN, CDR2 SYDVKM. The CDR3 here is CASASGGAGRYSTDTQYF. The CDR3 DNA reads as TGTGCCAGCGCAAGCGGGGGGGCCGGAAGATATAGCACAGATACGCAGTATTTT.